What follows describes a single T cell receptor (beta chain). What it recognizes is unknown. This sample was taken from a study of T cell repertoires in cytomegalovirus infection. Study-wide context: A matching HLA type, together with CMV infection, was signaled by public TCR beta signatures. Points from the study as a whole: HLA-C-restricted CMV-specific TCR beta clonotypes prevailed in the ex vivo response. Pooled public TCR beta family frequency picked out CMV carriers with the relevant HLA.

TCRdb called the reads again in MiXCR, with one record for every CDR3 protein. This table holds around 490,000 distinct CDR3 sequences, around 27% found once. With 6 bases clipped from V and 7 bases from J, the junction kept 5 bases outside the gene matches. The CDR3 has 14 residues. Germline V gene sequence: CDR1 SQVTM, CDR2 ANQGSEA. This chain links TRBV29-1 with TRBJ2-1, with TRBD2 matching 14 bases. The source material was PBMCs. The receptor was derived from a human donor in good health (CMV status not recorded). Some clones in this sample may be carry-over from other donors' samples. CDR3 in amino acids: CSVRGLAGGNEQFF. The DNA of the CDR3 is TGCAGCGTCCGCGGACTAGCGGGAGGAAATGAGCAGTTCTTC.